The 30 T cell receptor beta chains presented below share a single source sample, sequenced in a study of persistence of HIV-infected CD4 T cells (dated by TCRdb to about 2020). These TCRs' antigens remain unknown. The sample's treatment or condition label, in plain terms: suppressive antiretroviral therapy. Cells were stimulated with a pool of overlapping HIV-1 Gag 15-mer peptides at about 1 ug per peptide per mL. Memory populations depleted of antigen-responding cells were obtained by sorting nonresponding CD40L-negative CD69-negative CD45RO-high memory CD4+ T cells. TCRbeta repertoires were sequenced from genomic DNA with the immunoSEQ hsTCRB assay version 4 in survey mode. The immuneACCESS repertoire file appears here via TCRdb, limited to in-frame rearrangements. These files lack a portion of the clones; in checked studies, under half of the deficit traces to unresolved V genes, and the cause of the others is not known. The sample yields 30,000 to 45,000 clones; more than 75% were counted once. The ten largest clonotypes hold around 5% of the sample.

The sequenced sample was cultured CD4+ T cells from PBMCs, obtained from a patient who received antiretroviral therapy. In light of the paper, this sample's cell subset or site label describes: CD40L-CD69- CD45RO-high memory CD4 T cells not responding to Gag peptides. These receptors all come from an adult with HIV. The donor label of this sample is uncertain.

V is TRBV19 and J is TRBJ2-1, with D maybe TRBD2 (5 bases). V gave up 5 bases and J gave up 15 bases, with 20 bases separating them. The CDR3 loop spans 13 amino acids. In germline, CDR1 is LNHDA, CDR2 SQIVND (reference sequence). CDR3 bases: TGTGCCAGTAGTTCCCGGGAACGGGGAGTAGGGTTCTTC. Its protein is CASSSRERGVGFF.

V is TRBV19 and J is TRBJ2-3; 8 positions agree with TRBD1. This CDR3 contains 13 residues. V lost 9 bases to trimming and J lost 1 base; unmatched junction nucleotides: 3. Per germline, CDR1 LNHDA and CDR2 SQIVND (reference sequence). CDR3 DNA sequence: TGTGCCAGCAAGGACAGGGGCACAGATACGCAGTATTTT. Translation gives CASKDRGTDTQYF.

In DNA form, the CDR3 reads TGTGCCAGCAGCCAAGATCTTGGTTCGCCCCAGCATTTT. Its protein is CASSQDLGSPQHF. The rearrangement uses TRBV4-2 and TRBJ1-5; D gene uncertain. The CDR3 runs to 13 residues. V was shortened by 0 bases and J by 9 bases, with 9 bases between the two germline ends. Germline V CDR1 and CDR2: LGHNA, YNFKEQ.

The chain combines TRBV19 with TRBJ2-2; TRBD2 is a possible D gene (5 bases). Germline V gives CDR1 LNHDA, CDR2 SQIVND (reference sequence). V dropped 8 bases and J dropped 6 bases, with 13 bases sitting between them. The CDR3 has 13 residues. In DNA, the CDR3 is TGTGCCAGTGGGGTATCGGGGTCCGGGGAGCTGTTTTTT. It translates to CASGVSGSGELFF.

The chain recombines TRBV7-9 with TRBJ2-7; D is perhaps TRBD1 (5 bases). The ends were cut back, 3 bases at V and 4 bases at J, with 13 bases in the middle. The CDR3 has 14 residues. Per germline, CDR1 SEHNR and CDR2 FQNEAQ (reference sequence). The CDR3 region has the DNA TGTGCCAGCAGCTTTTCCCAGGGAATGTACGAGCAGTACTTC. It yields the protein CASSFSQGMYEQYF.

V is TRBV5-1 and J is TRBJ2-1; TRBD2 agrees at 9 bases. The CDR3 is 14 amino acids. The J segment lost 6 bases and the V segment lost 0 bases, leaving 1 base of the junction unmatched. Germline V gene sequence: CDR1 SGHRS, CDR2 YFSETQ. The DNA for the CDR3 is TGCGCCAGCAGCTTGGGCGGGGGGGCCAATGAGCAGTTCTTC. It encodes CASSLGGGANEQFF.

This chain uses TRBV5-1 with TRBJ2-1; 16 bases are a match to TRBD2. Per germline, CDR1 SGHRS and CDR2 YFSETQ. The V segment lost 4 bases and the J segment 6 bases; nucleotides outside the gene matches: 13. CDR3 size: 19 residues. The CDR3, as DNA: TGCGCCAGCAGCGGCCTGGGGACTAGCGGGGGGGCCGTCCTCAATGAGCAGTTCTTC. Translated, it gives CASSGLGTSGGAVLNEQFF.

The CDR3 DNA is TGCAGCGTTGACTGGGGGCGACACACTGAAGCTTTCTTT. Residues: CSVDWGRHTEAFF. The rearrangement links TRBV29-1 to TRBJ1-1; TRBD1 is a possible D gene (6 bases). The CDR3 is made up of 13 amino acids. CDR1 and CDR2 (germline): SQVTM, ANQGSEA. V was cut by 3 bases and J by 3 bases, with 11 bases left in between.

The chain is built from TRBV2 and TRBJ2-7, with D perhaps TRBD2 (5 bases). This CDR3 has 14 amino acids. CDR1 SNHLY and CDR2 FYNNEI come from the germline V gene. V shed 5 bases and J shed 0 bases, with 11 bases lying between them. CDR3 in DNA: TGTGCCAGCAGTCCCGGACTGTTCTCCTACGAGCAGTACTTC. It is translated as CASSPGLFSYEQYF.

The chain uses TRBV3-1 (or the pseudogene TRBV3-2) and TRBJ1-6, with D possibly being TRBD1 (5 bases). The ends were cut back, 3 bases at V and 15 bases at J, with 9 bases in the middle. Germline V gene data show CDR1 as LGHDT and CDR2 as YNNKEL (reference sequence). The CDR3 spans 11 residues. The CDR3 protein is CASSQGRGLHF. CDR3 coding DNA: TGTGCCAGCAGCCAGGGGAGGGGCCTCCACTTT.

V and J are TRBV7-8 and TRBJ2-4; D is possibly TRBD1 (6 bases). Germline V gene data show CDR1 as SGHVS and CDR2 as FQNEAQ. CDR3 length: 14 residues. V was cut by 5 bases and J by 6 bases, with 14 bases left in between. CDR3 sequence (DNA): TGTGCCAGCAGCCGAACAGGGCAGGGAAACATTCAGTACTTC. This gives the protein CASSRTGQGNIQYF.

This clone has only one observation. The rearrangement links TRBV15 to TRBJ2-3; maybe TRBD1 (7 bases). Germline CDR1 LNHNV, CDR2 YYDKDF (reference sequence). Trimming removed 3 bases from V and 0 bases from J, with 13 bases in between. CDR3 size: 16 residues. This chain's CDR3 is CATSREGDSSTDTQYF. The DNA of the CDR3 is TGTGCCACCAGCAGGGAGGGGGACAGTAGCACAGATACGCAGTATTTT.

The V gene is TRBV18, the J gene TRBJ2-1; possible D gene TRBD1, 7 bases. CDR1 and CDR2 (germline): KGHSH, LQKENI. Trimming took 6 bases from V and 3 from J, leaving 15 bases between them. The CDR3 is 15 amino acids. CDR3 amino acids: CASSQTGEDYNEQFF. For the CDR3, the DNA is TGTGCCAGCTCCCAAACAGGGGAGGACTACAATGAGCAGTTCTTC. Variable domain in full (rest from reference TRBV18 and TRBJ2-1): NAGVMQNPRHLVRRRGQEARLRCSPMKGHSHVYWYRQLPEEGLKFMVYLQKENIIDESGMPKERFSAEFPKEGPSILRIQQVVRGDSAAYFCASSQTGEDYNEQFFGPGTRLTVL.

The gene calls are TRBV19 and TRBJ1-5; possible D gene TRBD1, 6 bases. Germline assignment: CDR1 LNHDA and CDR2 SQIVND (reference sequence). The CDR3 runs to 14 residues. V lost 6 bases and J lost 5, with 14 bases in between. The CDR3 spells CASRPDSLYQPQHF. CDR3 DNA sequence: TGTGCCAGTAGACCGGACAGTCTTTATCAGCCCCAGCATTTT.

This clone was counted a few times. This chain uses TRBV5-1 with TRBJ1-1; the D gene is possibly TRBD1 (5 bases). Trimming left V 6 bases short and J 1 base short, with 10 bases between. In germline, CDR1 is SGHRS, CDR2 YFSETQ. The CDR3 runs 13 residues. The CDR3: CASMSGTNTEAFF. CDR3 in DNA: TGCGCCAGCATGAGTGGGACGAACACTGAAGCTTTCTTT.

V and J are TRBV19 and TRBJ1-5; the D is unclear. CDR3 length equals 15 residues. Trimming took off 7 bases at V and 2 bases at J, with 15 bases between the two ends. The germline V gene has CDR1 LNHDA and CDR2 SQIVND (reference sequence). The CDR3 region has the DNA TGTGCCAGTACCCGTTCCTCTTCGGGCAATCAGCCCCAGCATTTT. Translation: CASTRSSSGNQPQHF.

The rearrangement uses TRBV7-2 and TRBJ2-3; possible D gene TRBD2, 6 bases. The CDR3 is made up of 18 amino acids. The ends were cut back, 1 base at V and 0 bases at J, with 17 bases in the middle. The germline V gene has CDR1 SGHTA and CDR2 FQGNSA. The CDR3 DNA reads TGTGCCAGCAGCTTAGTAGGCCCGGCAGGGACTAGCACAGATACGCAGTATTTT. This gives the protein CASSLVGPAGTSTDTQYF.

The V call is TRBV5-1, the J call TRBJ2-1; D is perhaps TRBD2 (6 bases). Germline V gene sequence: CDR1 SGHRS, CDR2 YFSETQ. The germline V and J ends were trimmed by 4 bases and 6 bases, with 14 bases remaining between them. This CDR3 region has 14 residues. CDR3 DNA: TGCGCCAGCAGCCTCAGACTAGTAGGCAATGAGCAGTTCTTC. This gives the protein CASSLRLVGNEQFF.

This chain uses TRBV19 with TRBJ2-5; unclear D gene. This CDR3 is 12 amino acids long. Germline CDR1 is LNHDA and CDR2 is SQIVND (reference sequence). The V end was cut by 3 bases, the J end by 5 bases, with 7 bases between. The CDR3 region has the DNA TGTGCCAGTAGTATGGAAGGGGAGACCCAGTACTTC. Its protein product is CASSMEGETQYF.

The chain uses TRBV7-2 and TRBJ2-5; unclear D gene. Germline lookup yields CDR1 SGHTA and CDR2 FQGNSA. The CDR3 loop spans 12 amino acids. The ends were cut back, 1 base at V and 7 bases at J, with 7 bases in the middle. The CDR3 protein is CASSLDAVTQYF. The CDR3 DNA reads TGTGCCAGCAGCTTAGATGCAGTGACCCAGTACTTC.

This clone turned up a few times. The V call is TRBV7-9, the J call TRBJ2-5; D is perhaps TRBD2 (7 bases). CDR3 length: 16 amino acids. Germline V gene lookup returns CDR1 SEHNR and CDR2 FQNEAQ (reference sequence). The germline V and J ends were trimmed by 7 bases and 5 bases, with 23 bases remaining between them. CDR3 nucleotides: TGTGCCAGCACGCAGGGGCAGGTCCCCGGGAGGGAGACCCAGTACTTC. It specifies CASTQGQVPGRETQYF.

This chain joins TRBV28 and TRBJ2-5, with D possibly being TRBD1 or TRBD2 (5 bases each). CDR1 and CDR2 (germline): MDHEN, SYDVKM. V was clipped by 8 bases and J by 5 bases, with 18 bases between them. The CDR3 has 14 residues. The CDR3 DNA sequence: TGTGCCAGCGGCCTCCGGGACCCTAGGGAGACCCAGTACTTC. It yields the protein CASGLRDPRETQYF.

J is TRBJ2-3 and V is TRBV4-2; D is ambiguous. Trimming took 1 base from V and 0 from J, leaving 8 bases between them. Germline V gene sequence: CDR1 LGHNA, CDR2 YNFKEQ. This CDR3 contains 15 residues. The CDR3: CASSQGQPSTDTQYF. CDR3 sequence (DNA): TGTGCCAGCAGCCAAGGGCAGCCTAGCACAGATACGCAGTATTTT.

The V and J genes are TRBV9 and TRBJ1-2; no definite D call. CDR1 is SGDLS, CDR2 YYNGEE, per germline. V was trimmed by 0 bases and J by 5 bases, leaving 8 bases between them. The CDR3 has 13 amino acids. CDR3 in amino acids: CASSVEGSYGYTF. The CDR3 DNA follows: TGTGCCAGCAGCGTAGAGGGCAGTTATGGCTACACCTTC.

This clone showed up just a few times. J is TRBJ1-6 and V is TRBV18; 8 nucleotides match TRBD1. The CDR3 loop spans 16 amino acids. V dropped 0 bases and J dropped 8; count of bases not matched to a gene: 6. The germline V gene has CDR1 KGHSH and CDR2 LQKENI. The DNA for the CDR3 is TGTGCCAGCTCACCACCTAGACAGGGGTCGGATTCACCCCTCCACTTT. Its protein is CASSPPRQGSDSPLHF.

The J gene is TRBJ2-2, the V gene TRBV18; possibly TRBD1 for D (6 bases). The germline gives CDR1 KGHSH, CDR2 LQKENI. The length of the CDR3 is 16 residues. V lost 4 bases, J lost 4 bases, and 16 bases lay in between. CDR3 DNA sequence: TGTGCCAGCTCACGTAACAGGGAAGGAGCCACCGGGGAGCTGTTTTTT. It codes for CASSRNREGATGELFF.

V gene TRBV10-3 combines with J gene TRBJ2-3, with 11 bases matching TRBD1. Trimming at V came to 6 bases and at J to 4 bases, leaving 3 bases not matched to a gene. Germline V gene data show CDR1 as ENHRY and CDR2 as SYGVKD. This CDR3 is 14 amino acids long. The CDR3 DNA reads as TGTGCCATCAGCCCGGGACAGGGGGCAGATACGCAGTATTTT. This codes for CAISPGQGADTQYF.

The chain has TRBV15 and TRBJ2-3; TRBD2 matches 12 bases. CDR1 and CDR2 (germline): LNHNV, YYDKDF (reference sequence). The V and J ends lost 3 bases and 6 bases, in that order; junction bases with no gene match: 16. This CDR3 contains 19 residues. The CDR3 sequence is CATSRLAGLAGLRGDTQYF. The CDR3 region has the DNA TGTGCCACCAGCAGGCTAGCTGGACTAGCGGGGCTTAGGGGGGATACGCAGTATTTT.

The DNA of the CDR3 is TGCGCCAGCAGCTTGGATGTCACCCCCCGGCATGGTGGTGGCTACACCTTC. It is translated as CASSLDVTPRHGGGYTF. V usage is TRBV5-1 and J usage is TRBJ1-2; no clear D gene. Germline lookup yields CDR1 SGHRS and CDR2 YFSETQ. The CDR3 runs to 17 residues. Trimming took 0 bases from V and 7 from J, leaving 22 bases between them.

The chain joins TRBV18 to TRBJ1-4; D is ambiguous. From germline, CDR1 is KGHSH and CDR2 LQKENI. The CDR3 spans 13 residues. The V and J ends lost 5 bases and 2 bases respectively, with 6 bases between them. DNA for the CDR3: TGTGCCAGCTCAACGGGGACTAATGAAAAACTGTTTTTT. It encodes CASSTGTNEKLFF.